This T cell receptor (beta chain) was observed in a study of T cell clonotyping in hematopoietic cell transplantation. Findings and caveats of the study: Higher Inverse Simpson Index values in graft donor and pretransplant recipient predicted broader posttransplant TCR diversity.

Trimming cost V 0 bases and J 7 bases, with 16 bases left between them. Germline V gene sequence: CDR1 GTSNPN, CDR2 SVGIG (reference sequence). There are 15 residues in the CDR3. This table comes from immunoSEQ multiplex PCR, and its TCRdb copy is limited to in-frame clones, with some not included. The sample includes approximately 41,000 clones, approximately 95% of them seen just once. Remarks on this clone: Its specificity is not known.

The sample taken for sequencing was peripheral blood mononuclear cells. This receptor was taken from a man aged 25 to 45 in good health. Some clones in this sample may be carry-over from other donors' samples. The rearrangement uses TRBV30 and TRBJ2-1; D is perhaps TRBD1 (5 bases). CDR3: CAWSVGASVWNEQFF. DNA for the CDR3: TGTGCCTGGAGTGTAGGGGCCTCAGTGTGGAATGAGCAGTTCTTC.